The T cell receptor beta chain under discussion was sequenced for a study of blood T cell repertoires in COVID-19. Here immunoSEQ multiplex PCR was the method, and the copy in TCRdb shows in-frame clones only, minus some. The sample lists a few hundred thousand clones; 84% were seen once. Trimming took 3 bases from V and 0 from J, leaving 15 bases between them. Germline assignment: CDR1 SGHNT and CDR2 YYREEE (reference sequence). This CDR3 region has 16 residues. This clone was seen only a few times. Recruited during active infection, patients (from Seattle) were subsequently followed longitudinally. This clonotype originated in a woman of 80 years or more with COVID-19, enrolled during active disease. The rearrangement links TRBV5-4 to TRBJ1-1, with unresolved D. The sequencing sample was made of peripheral blood. The CDR3 sequence is CASSSGGRFMNTEAFF. The CDR3 DNA reads as TGTGCCAGCAGCTCTGGCGGCCGTTTCATGAACACTGAAGCTTTCTTT.